Included here is one T cell receptor beta chain sequence, with context. Its antigen is currently unknown. V was clipped by 3 bases and J by 3 bases; unmatched bases: 2. This CDR3 region has 13 residues. CDR1 and CDR2 from the germline V gene are MNHNS and SASEGT. Systemic immunosuppression or autoimmune disease history was grounds to exclude patients. The data are from a study of OX40 agonist ivuxolimab in advanced cancers. Study-wide points: The study found among the lowest clonal expansion in partial responders at 0.1-3.0 mg/kg. Clonal expansion from baseline to week 6 occurred in both CD4+ and CD8+ T cells.

Here immunoSEQ multiplex PCR was the method, and the copy in TCRdb shows in-frame clones only, minus some. The sample lists 45,000 or so clones, just over 90% occurring once. The source was CD4+ or CD8+ T cells sorted from blood, collected in a trial of the OX40 agonist ivuxolimab. This sequence joins TRBV6-1 and TRBJ2-7, with 7 bases lining up with TRBD2. This clonotype was sampled from an adult with an advanced solid tumor such as melanoma, head and neck, liver or kidney cancer. Here the CDR3 reads CASSEVAGYEQYF. The CDR3 DNA follows: TGTGCCAGCAGTGAGGTAGCGGGCTACGAGCAGTACTTC.